Listed below are T cell receptor beta chains from one sample, sequenced in a study of blood T cell repertoires in COVID-19. The method was immunoSEQ multiplex PCR; TCRdb's version includes in-frame clones alone and lacks a portion of them. The sample lists some 400,000 clones, roughly 86% occurring once. Sequencing used peripheral blood. The receptors stem from a woman aged 55 to 70 with COVID-19, enrolled during active disease. CDR3s include the opening cysteine and the closing phenylalanine or tryptophan. A D gene is named only where the DNA matches it firmly. Clone size is given for some rows only: seen once, a few or many times, or a class if the clone is expanded.

d_call clone_size j_call v_call cdr3_nt cdr3_aa
TRBD1 . TRBJ2-3 TRBV9 TGTGCCAGCACTACCGACAGGGCAACAGATACGCAGTATTTT CASTTDRATDTQYF
TRBD1 . TRBJ2-6 TRBV7-9 TGTGCCAGCAGCTCGCTACAGGGGGCGCGGGACTCTGGGGCCAACGTCCTGACTTTC CASSSLQGARDSGANVLTF
. . TRBJ2-1 TRBV7-2 TGTGCCAGCAGCTTAGGGCGGGCCAGCTCCTACAATGAGCAGTTCTTC CASSLGRASSYNEQFF
. once TRBJ2-2 TRBV6-5 TGTGCCAGCAGTTACTCGCACAGATCGAACACCGGGGAGCTGTTTTTT CASSYSHRSNTGELFF
. . TRBJ2-3 TRBV18 TGTGCCAGCTCACCACCGGTCCTCGTTATAGAGGGTACGCAGTATTTT CASSPPVLVIEGTQYF
. . TRBJ1-2 TRBV5-1 TGCGCCAGCAGCTTGGATACGGTTGGGGCGTCCTATGGCTACACCTTC CASSLDTVGASYGYTF
TRBD2 . TRBJ2-3 TRBV5-1 TGCGCCAGCAGCTCCTTGGGACTACCCACAGATACGCAGTATTTT CASSSLGLPTDTQYF
. . TRBJ2-3 TRBV7-2 TGTGCCAGCAGCTTCCGGGATACGCAGTATTTT CASSFRDTQYF
TRBD2 . TRBJ2-7 TRBV7-3 TGTGCCAGCAGCCTCGAGGGCGGGGGGTTCTACGAGCAGTACTTC CASSLEGGGFYEQYF
. . TRBJ1-6 TRBV28 TGTGCCAGCTTGGCCGATTATAATTCACCCCTCCACTTT CASLADYNSPLHF
. . TRBJ1-1 TRBV28 TGTGCCAGCAGTCCCCCGACAGGAAAAGCTTTCTTT CASSPPTGKAFF
. once TRBJ2-6 TRBV7-8 TGTGCCAGCAGCTTAGGAGCAGGGACTGGGGCCAACGTCCTGACTTTC CASSLGAGTGANVLTF
TRBD1 . TRBJ2-2 TRBV11-2 TGTGCCAGCAGCTCTGGACAGGGGGCCGGGGAGCTGTTTTTT CASSSGQGAGELFF
TRBD2 . TRBJ2-2 TRBV11-2 TGTGCCACCACGGGGGGCACCGGGGAGCTGTTTTTT CATTGGTGELFF
. . TRBJ1-1 TRBV11-2 TGTGCCAGCAGCTTCCAAGCGGTTGAAGCTTTCTTT CASSFQAVEAFF
TRBD1 . TRBJ2-2 TRBV14 TGTGCCAGCAGCCAACGCAGGGGGCGCGACACCGGGGAGCTGTTTTTT CASSQRRGRDTGELFF
. once TRBJ1-1 TRBV6-5 TGTGCCAGCAGTCTCATGGCAGGGGTGGATAGAGCTTTCTTT CASSLMAGVDRAFF
. . TRBJ2-7 TRBV2 TGTGCCAGCAGTGAAGCGCTTCTGGGCAGGTGGCACGAGCAGTACTTC CASSEALLGRWHEQYF
. . TRBJ2-1 TRBV4-1 TGCGCCAGCAGCCTGGGCGGGCCGAGCTCCTACAATGAGCAGTTCTTC CASSLGGPSSYNEQFF
. once TRBJ2-7 TRBV5-1 TGCGCCAGCAGACAAGTTACTCGAGGGGAGCAGTACTTC CASRQVTRGEQYF
TRBD2 . TRBJ2-3 TRBV7-3 TGTGCCAGCAGCCCGGGGACTAGCGGCAGCACAGATACGCAGTATTTT CASSPGTSGSTDTQYF
. . TRBJ1-3 TRBV10-2 TGCGCCAGCAAAGAGGGGGCTGGAAACACCATATATTTT CASKEGAGNTIYF
. . TRBJ2-7 TRBV7-6 TGTGCCAGCAGCGCCCTCAATACAGGGATCGCCTACGAGCAGTACTTC CASSALNTGIAYEQYF
. . TRBJ2-2 TRBV5-1 TGCGCCAGCAGCTTAGCAGGTTACTCCACCGGGGAGCTGTTTTTT CASSLAGYSTGELFF
. . TRBJ1-1 TRBV18 TGTGCCAGCTCACAGGACAGACAGAACACTGAAGCTTTCTTT CASSQDRQNTEAFF
TRBD1 many TRBJ1-2 TRBV6-5 TGTGCCAGCAGATCTACAGGGGGCGCGGGCTATGGCTACACCTTC CASRSTGGAGYGYTF
TRBD1 . TRBJ1-2 TRBV6-5 TGTGCCAGCAGTTACCACAGGGGGACCATCAACTATGGCTACACCTTC CASSYHRGTINYGYTF
TRBD1 . TRBJ1-4 TRBV9 TGTGCCAGCAGCGCCCGGGACAGGGCAACTAATGAAAAACTGTTTTTT CASSARDRATNEKLFF
. . TRBJ2-7 TRBV10-2 TGCGCCAGCAGTGATCCTCCCCTAGTCCACGAGCAGTACTTC CASSDPPLVHEQYF
. . TRBJ1-4 TRBV25-1 TGTGCCAGCAGTGCCCTGGCGGTTGCAACTAATGAAAAACTGTTTTTT CASSALAVATNEKLFF
TRBD1 . TRBJ1-3 TRBV19 TGTGCCAGTAGAACCCCCGGCAGGGGGCTGAATGGAAACACCATATATTTT CASRTPGRGLNGNTIYF
TRBD1 . TRBJ2-7 TRBV19 TGTGCCAGTAGTAGCTCTTCAGGGGGCGAGCAGTACTTC CASSSSSGGEQYF
TRBD1 . TRBJ1-2 TRBV9 TGTGCCAGCAGCGCCGGGACAGGCTATGGCTACACCTTC CASSAGTGYGYTF
TRBD1 . TRBJ1-5 TRBV6-5 TGTGCCAGCAGTTGGGACAGACCTTATAGCAATCAGCCCCAGCATTTT CASSWDRPYSNQPQHF
TRBD1 . TRBJ1-3 TRBV19 TGTGCCAGTTTTAGTTTGACAGGGCGCAACACCATATATTTT CASFSLTGRNTIYF
TRBD1 . TRBJ1-1 TRBV5-6 TGTGCCAGCAGCTTGCGAGGACAGGGGGCGACCACTGAAGCTTTCTTT CASSLRGQGATTEAFF
TRBD2 . TRBJ2-5 TRBV7-7 TGTGCTAGCAGCTTAGCGTTGACTAGCGGTGGGGAGACCCAGTACTTC CASSLALTSGGETQYF
TRBD1 . TRBJ2-3 TRBV7-3 TGTGCCAGCAGCAGCAGACAGGGGCGTAGCACAGATACGCAGTATTTT CASSSRQGRSTDTQYF
TRBD1 . TRBJ1-5 TRBV28 TGTGCCAGCAAACGAGGGGGCTGGCAGCCCCAGCATTTT CASKRGGWQPQHF
. once TRBJ1-5 TRBV30 TGTGCCTGGAGTGTAGCAGCGCGAAATCAGCCCCAGCATTTT CAWSVAARNQPQHF
. . TRBJ2-7 TRBV4-1 TGCGCCAGCAGCCCTTGGGGCCTGAGCTCCTACGAGCAGTACTTC CASSPWGLSSYEQYF
. . TRBJ1-1 TRBV18 TGTGCCAGCTCACCTGACTCTCGAGAAGCTTTCTTT CASSPDSREAFF
. . TRBJ1-1 TRBV3-1/TRBV3-2 TGTGCCAGCGGCAGGAGGAGCACTGAAGCTTTCTTT CASGRRSTEAFF
. . TRBJ1-1 TRBV21-1 TGTGCCAGCAGCAACGGCAGGCACACTGAAGCTTTCTTT CASSNGRHTEAFF
TRBD2 . TRBJ2-3 TRBV19 TGTGCCAGTAGTATTGGGGTAGCGGGAGATACGCAGTATTTT CASSIGVAGDTQYF
. . TRBJ2-2 TRBV27 TGTGCCAGCAGTTTATCCCTACCCACCGGGGAGCTGTTTTTT CASSLSLPTGELFF
. . TRBJ2-3 TRBV4-1 TGCGCCAGCAGCCATCCCGGGGGAGATACGCAGTATTTT CASSHPGGDTQYF
. few TRBJ1-5 TRBV18 TGTGCCAGCTCACCAGGGCTCAATCAGCCCCAGCATTTT CASSPGLNQPQHF
TRBD1 . TRBJ1-2 TRBV28 TGTGCCAGCGGGGACAGGGGGACTAACTATGGCTACACCTTC CASGDRGTNYGYTF
TRBD1 . TRBJ1-2 TRBV28 TGTGCCAGCAGTTTATCGACAGGGGCCTATGGCTACACCTTC CASSLSTGAYGYTF
TRBD2 . TRBJ2-3 TRBV11-2 TGTGCCAGCAGCGCGTTCTTAGCGGGGGCCGCGGCAGATACGCAGTATTTT CASSAFLAGAAADTQYF
TRBD1 . TRBJ1-6 TRBV5-1 TGCGCCAGCACAGCTGCGGACAGGGGAGTAGGTTCACCCCTCCACTTT CASTAADRGVGSPLHF
. . TRBJ2-1 TRBV18 TGTGCCAGCTCACCCCCGGGGTTGGGTGAGCAGTTCTTC CASSPPGLGEQFF
. . TRBJ2-2 TRBV24-1 TGTGCCACCAGTGGGACAGTGAACACCGGGGAGCTGTTTTTT CATSGTVNTGELFF
. once TRBJ1-4 TRBV5-1 TGCGCCAGCAGCTTGCGGGGATTTAATGAAAAACTGTTTTTT CASSLRGFNEKLFF
TRBD1 few TRBJ1-4 TRBV7-9 TGTGCCAGCAGCAAGACAGGGGTGGGTGAAAAACTGTTTTTT CASSKTGVGEKLFF
TRBD1 . TRBJ1-4 TRBV18 TGTGCCAGCTCACACCGGGACAGGGCCAGCCACGAAAAACTGTTTTTT CASSHRDRASHEKLFF
. . TRBJ1-5 TRBV5-8 TGTGCCAGCAGCTTTGCAGGGTGGGTCGGGAATCAGCCCCAGCATTTT CASSFAGWVGNQPQHF
TRBD1 few TRBJ1-1 TRBV11-2 TGTGCCAGCAGCTCAGGTGGGGCGACAGGGCCGAACACTGAAGCTTTCTTT CASSSGGATGPNTEAFF
. . TRBJ1-1 TRBV6-6 TGTGCCAGCCGGGACTCGAACACTGAAGCTTTCTTT CASRDSNTEAFF